This T cell receptor (beta chain) was recorded in a study of T cell changes during pregnancy in multiple sclerosis. The CDR3 contains 14 residues. The germline V gene encodes CDR1 GTSNPN and CDR2 SVGIG (reference sequence). V gave up 3 bases and J gave up 4 bases; unmatched junction bases: 7. Repertoires were generated with immunoSEQ multiplex PCR, while TCRdb's copy carries only in-frame clones and drops some. The sample consists of 30,000 to 35,000 clones, roughly 89% of them appearing once. This clone was seen only once. The rearrangement joins TRBV30 to TRBJ1-2; 8 bases line up with TRBD1. The material was CD4+ T cells from peripheral blood mononuclear cells, obtained in the third trimester of pregnancy. This receptor was obtained from a female donor in good health, enrolled as a control in a pregnancy study. CDR3 coding DNA: TGTGCCTGGAGCTGGACAGGGTTCCCCTATGGCTACACCTTC. It specifies CAWSWTGFPYGYTF.